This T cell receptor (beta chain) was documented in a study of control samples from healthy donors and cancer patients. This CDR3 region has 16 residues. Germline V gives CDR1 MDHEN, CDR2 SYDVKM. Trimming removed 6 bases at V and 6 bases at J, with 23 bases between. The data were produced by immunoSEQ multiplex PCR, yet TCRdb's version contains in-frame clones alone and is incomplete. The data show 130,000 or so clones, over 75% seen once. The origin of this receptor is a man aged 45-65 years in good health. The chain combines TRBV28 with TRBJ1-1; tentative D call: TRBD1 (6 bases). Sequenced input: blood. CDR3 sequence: CASRTTGPSDEAEAFF. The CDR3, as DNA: TGTGCCAGCAGAACGACAGGACCCTCGGACGAGGCTGAAGCTTTCTTT.